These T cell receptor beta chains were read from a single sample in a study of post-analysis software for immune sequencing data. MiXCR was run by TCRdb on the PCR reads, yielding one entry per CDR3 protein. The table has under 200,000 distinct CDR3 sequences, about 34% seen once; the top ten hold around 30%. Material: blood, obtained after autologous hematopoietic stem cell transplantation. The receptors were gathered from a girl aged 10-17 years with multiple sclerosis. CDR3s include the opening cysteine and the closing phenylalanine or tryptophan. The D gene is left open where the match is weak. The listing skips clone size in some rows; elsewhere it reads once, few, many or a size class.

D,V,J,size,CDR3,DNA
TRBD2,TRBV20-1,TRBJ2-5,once,CSARGLQETQYF,TGCAGTGCTAGGGGACTACAAGAGACCCAGTACTTC
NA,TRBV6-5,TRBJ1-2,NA,CASSLEWTRSRANYGYTF,TGTGCCAGCAGTTTAGAATGGACACGTAGCCGGGCTAACTATGGCTACACCTTC
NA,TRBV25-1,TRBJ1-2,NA,CASEGFYGYTF,TGTGCCAGCGAGGGGTTCTATGGCTACACCTTC
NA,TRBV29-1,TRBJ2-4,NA,CSVAEGKNIQYF,TGCAGCGTTGCCGAGGGCAAAAACATTCAGTACTTC
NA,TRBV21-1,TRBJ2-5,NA,CASRIAAPYEQYF,TGTGCCAGCAGAATAGCGGCCCCCTACGAACAGTACTTC
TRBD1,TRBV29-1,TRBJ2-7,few,CSVEGQGGYEQYF,TGCAGCGTTGAAGGACAGGGGGGATACGAGCAGTACTTC
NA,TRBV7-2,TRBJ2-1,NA,CASSLGGGLGNEQFF,TGTGCCAGCAGCTTAGGTGGGGGGCTCGGCAATGAGCAGTTCTTC
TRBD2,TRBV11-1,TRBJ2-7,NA,CASSLPTSGGDEQYF,TGTGCCAGCAGCTTACCCACTAGCGGGGGCGACGAGCAGTACTTC
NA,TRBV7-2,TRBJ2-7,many,CASSLAQGGGEQYF,TGTGCCAGCAGCTTAGCGCAGGGAGGGGGCGAGCAGTACTTC
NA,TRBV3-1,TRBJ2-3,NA,CASSPQGTDTQYF,TGTGCCAGCAGCCCGCAGGGTACAGATACGCAGTATTTT
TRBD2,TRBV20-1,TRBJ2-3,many,CSAESGSFTDTQYF,TGCAGTGCTGAGAGCGGGAGTTTCACAGATACGCAGTATTTT
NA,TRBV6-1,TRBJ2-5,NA,CASSEMRREQYF,TGTGCCAGCAGTGAAATGCGCAGGGAGCAGTACTTC
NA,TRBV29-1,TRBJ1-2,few,CSVEDLPGYTF,TGCAGCGTTGAAGATCTCCCTGGCTACACCTTC
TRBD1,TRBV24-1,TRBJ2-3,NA,CATSDLGTGNTDTQYF,TGTGCCACCAGTGATTTAGGGACAGGCAACACAGATACGCAGTATTTT
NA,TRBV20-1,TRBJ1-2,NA,CSAHEGHSNYGYTF,TGCAGTGCTCACGAAGGACATTCTAACTATGGCTACACCTTC
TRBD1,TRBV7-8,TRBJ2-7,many,CASGQGAYEQYF,TGTGCCAGCGGACAGGGAGCCTACGAGCAGTACTTC
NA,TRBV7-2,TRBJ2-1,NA,CASSPGGHYNEQFF,TGTGCCAGCAGCCCGGGGGGCCACTACAATGAGCAGTTCTTC
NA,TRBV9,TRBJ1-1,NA,CASSPRTEEAFF,TGTGCCAGCAGCCCCCGGACAGAGGAAGCTTTCTTT
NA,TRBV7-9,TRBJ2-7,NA,CASSLGENEQYF,TGTGCCAGCAGCTTGGGAGAGAACGAGCAGTACTTC
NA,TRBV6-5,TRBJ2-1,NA,CASSAVGAEDNEQFF,TGTGCCAGCAGTGCCGTGGGAGCGGAGGACAATGAGCAGTTCTTC
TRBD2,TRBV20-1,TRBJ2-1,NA,CSARDSGSPHNEQFF,TGCAGTGCCCGAGATAGCGGGAGCCCCCACAATGAGCAGTTCTTC